This TCR beta chain derives from a study of CD8 T cells in Susac syndrome. Reverse transcription of roughly 0.45 to 1 ug RNA was performed with random hexamers. TCRdb independently ran MiXCR on the immunoSEQ multiplex PCR reads; one entry per CDR3 protein. This table holds fewer than 85,000 distinct CDR3 sequences, roughly 95% found once. The CDR3 consists of 17 residues. Germline V gene sequence: CDR1 SSHAT, CDR2 FNYEAQ (reference sequence). After removal of 1 base from V and 3 bases from J, the junction contained 11 bases not matched to a gene. Whole-study findings and limits: As the study acknowledged, the number of individuals in its TCR sequencing and HLA analysis was relatively small.

About this clonotype itself: Its antigen is unknown.

Source material: CD8+ T cells from PBMCs. This TCR came from a human donor with multiple sclerosis. The chain employs TRBV7-7 and TRBJ2-5, with 7 positions matching TRBD2. CDR3 protein: CASSLERGRGAEETQYF. As DNA, the CDR3 is TGTGCCAGCAGCTTAGAACGCGGGAGAGGGGCCGAAGAGACCCAGTACTTC. The full variable domain, in which reference TRBV7-7 and TRBJ2-5 provide the parts outside the CDR3, is GAGVSQSPRYKVTKRGQDVTLRCDPISSHATLYWYQQALGQGPEFLTYFNYEAQPDKSGLPSDRFSAERPEGSISTLTIQRTEQRDSAMYRCASSLERGRGAEETQYFGPGTRLLVL.